Listed below are T cell receptor beta chains from one sample, sequenced in a study of monozygotic twins with inflammatory bowel disease. With the 5' RACE reads reprocessed, TCRdb shows one record per CDR3 protein and no DNA. This sample's table has 300,000 to 450,000 distinct CDR3 sequences. The source material was blood. All receptors come from a human donor with ulcerative colitis or Crohn's disease, or a healthy co-twin of an affected twin (not recorded which). CDR3s include the opening cysteine and the closing phenylalanine or tryptophan.

>TRBJ2-1|TRBV24-1
CATSDHDSSYNEQFF
>TRBJ2-3|TRBV12-3/TRBV12-4
CASSLAVGPADTQYF
>TRBJ2-1|TRBV6-2/TRBV6-3
CASSPKGSGGWFSALNEQFF
>TRBJ2-7|TRBV7-9
CASSWIGSYEQYF
>TRBJ1-6|TRBV7-2
CASSSNSGSPLHF
>TRBJ1-6|TRBV12-3/TRBV12-4
CASSGGVWVGSPLHF
>TRBJ2-1|TRBV27
CASSRLRRSGGYNEQFF
>TRBJ1-1|TRBV12-3/TRBV12-4
CASSFSQTGVTEAFF
>TRBJ1-1|TRBV7-6
CASSRAPGNTEAFF
>TRBJ1-1|TRBV9
CASSVDRGNTEAFF
>TRBJ1-5|TRBV7-2
CASSLGAGMNQPQHF
>TRBJ1-1|TRBV12-3/TRBV12-4
CASRRDRVGNTEAFF
>TRBJ2-3|TRBV12-3/TRBV12-4
CASRGFGGGPGTDTQYF
>TRBJ2-7|TRBV7-9
CASRPGTVYEQYF
>TRBJ1-6|TRBV7-2
CASSLYRADSPLHF
>TRBJ2-2|TRBV7-2
CGLSRTITGELFF
>TRBJ2-2|TRBV7-9
CASPRTSGGPNTGELFF
>TRBJ2-1|TRBV14
CASSQERFQSSYNEQFF
>TRBJ2-7|TRBV7-8
CASSLTRPTGTRDSYEQYF
>TRBJ2-3|TRBV5-1
CASSIGQGAADTQYF